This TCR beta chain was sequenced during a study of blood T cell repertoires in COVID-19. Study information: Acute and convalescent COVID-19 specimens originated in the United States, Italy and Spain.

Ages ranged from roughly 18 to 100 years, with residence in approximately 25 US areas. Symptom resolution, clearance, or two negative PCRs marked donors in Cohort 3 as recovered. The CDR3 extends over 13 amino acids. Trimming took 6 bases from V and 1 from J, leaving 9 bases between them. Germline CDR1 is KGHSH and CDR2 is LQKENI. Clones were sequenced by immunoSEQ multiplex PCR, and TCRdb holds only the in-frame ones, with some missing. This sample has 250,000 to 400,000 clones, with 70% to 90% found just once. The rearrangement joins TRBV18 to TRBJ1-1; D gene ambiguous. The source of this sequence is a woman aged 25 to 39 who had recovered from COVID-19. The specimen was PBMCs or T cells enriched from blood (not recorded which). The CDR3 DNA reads TGTGCCAGCTCGTCCATCCCGAACACTGAAGCTTTCTTT. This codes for CASSSIPNTEAFF.